These T cell receptor beta chains were read from a single sample in a study of blood T cell repertoires in COVID-19. Profiled with immunoSEQ multiplex PCR; TCRdb holds only in-frame clones, not every one. There are about 260,000 clones in the sample; about 86% occur only once, and approximately 4% lies in the top ten. Sequencing was carried out using PBMCs or T cells enriched from blood (not recorded which). The receptors here all came from a man aged 25-45 years with acute COVID-19. Both conserved end residues are part of each CDR3. A D gene is named only where the DNA matches it firmly. Clone size is shown for a subset of rows, as once, few, many or a class of expanded clone.

J | size | V | D | DNA | CDR3
TRBJ1-2 | . | TRBV6-6 | . | TGTGCCAGCACCTTAATTCGACAGGCTGTTTATGGCTACACCTTC | CASTLIRQAVYGYTF
TRBJ2-5 | . | TRBV7-3 | . | TGTGCCAGCAGCCGCAGCTCGGGTGGCCAAGAGACCCAGTACTTC | CASSRSSGGQETQYF
TRBJ1-5 | many | TRBV4-3 | . | TGCGCCAGCAGTCCCGGGGTCCTCCTATCTCTCAGTGGACTTTATAGCAATCAGCCCCAGCATTTT | CASSPGVLLSLSGLYSNQPQHF
TRBJ1-1 | . | TRBV19 | . | TGTGCCAGTAGGAACGCGGGCAACACTGAAGCTTTCTTT | CASRNAGNTEAFF
TRBJ2-2 | few | TRBV19 | . | TGTGCCAGTAGTATGGGTCGGGAACCCGGGGAGCTGTTTTTT | CASSMGREPGELFF
TRBJ2-5 | . | TRBV11-2 | . | TGTGCCAGCCGACATCCCCAAGAGACCCAGTACTTC | CASRHPQETQYF
TRBJ1-5 | . | TRBV10-3 | . | TGTGCCATCAGTGAGCCGACGGGGGGGCCCAATCAGCCCCAGCATTTT | CAISEPTGGPNQPQHF
TRBJ2-4 | . | TRBV5-1 | . | TGCGCCAGCAGCGCCGAAGGGAGGTTAGCCAAAAACATTCAGTACTTC | CASSAEGRLAKNIQYF
TRBJ2-1 | . | TRBV7-8 | . | TGTGCCAGCAGCTTTCGAGGGGGGGCGGGTGAGCAGTTCTTC | CASSFRGGAGEQFF
TRBJ1-2 | . | TRBV11-3 | . | TGTGCCAGCAGCCCTGGGCCGGGAGGCTACACCTTC | CASSPGPGGYTF
TRBJ1-4 | few | TRBV6-5 | TRBD1 | TGTGCCAGCGGAGGGACAGGGGTTACTAATGAAAAACTGTTTTTT | CASGGTGVTNEKLFF
TRBJ1-1 | . | TRBV9 | TRBD1 | TGTGCCAGCAGCGTAGAGGTGACAGGGGGCTGGGGCACTGAAGCTTTCTTT | CASSVEVTGGWGTEAFF
TRBJ2-1 | . | TRBV19 | TRBD2 | TGTGCCAGTAGTGACCCCCGGGGACTAGCGGGAGTTCTGGGTGAGCAGTTCTTC | CASSDPRGLAGVLGEQFF
TRBJ2-2 | . | TRBV3-1/TRBV3-2 | TRBD1 | TGTGCCAGCAGCCAACTGACAGGGGGTTGGAACACCGGGGAGCTGTTTTTT | CASSQLTGGWNTGELFF
TRBJ2-1 | . | TRBV4-3 | TRBD2 | TGCGCCAGCAGCCAAGATACGAGGACTAGTGCGTTCAATGAGCAGTTCTTC | CASSQDTRTSAFNEQFF
TRBJ1-5 | . | TRBV4-1 | TRBD1 | TGCGCCAGCAGCCAGGAAAAGGGACAGGGGGTTAGGTCCCAGCATTTT | CASSQEKGQGVRSQHF
TRBJ2-2 | few | TRBV6-5 | TRBD1 | TGTGCCAGCAGCAGTCACGCAGGGGGCAAGGGGGAGCTGTTTTTT | CASSSHAGGKGELFF
TRBJ1-2 | . | TRBV4-1 | TRBD1 | TGCGCCAGCAGCCAAGAGGCGCAGGGACAGGGTACGGGGGGCTACACCTTC | CASSQEAQGQGTGGYTF
TRBJ2-1 | . | TRBV5-1 | TRBD2 | TGTGCCAGCAGCCTACGACCCCCTTCGGGAGGCTCTTACAATGAGCAGTTCTTC | CASSLRPPSGGSYNEQFF
TRBJ1-2 | medium-sized | TRBV6-5 | . | TGTGCCAGCAGTCACCGTGACGGGTATGGCTACACCTTC | CASSHRDGYGYTF
TRBJ2-2 | . | TRBV27 | . | TGTGCCAGCACTAACCGCGGGGGCGCGGGTACCGGGGAGCTGTTTTTT | CASTNRGGAGTGELFF
TRBJ2-1 | few | TRBV30 | TRBD2 | TGTGCCTGGAGCTACGGACAGTTTAGCGGGAGGAATCTCTACAATGAGCAGTTCTTC | CAWSYGQFSGRNLYNEQFF
TRBJ1-2 | . | TRBV5-4 | TRBD1 | TGTGCCAGCAGCGTGGACAGGGGGGACGGCTACACCTTC | CASSVDRGDGYTF
TRBJ1-5 | . | TRBV27 | TRBD1 | TGTGCCAGCAGTAAAGACAGGGCTGGCAATCAGCCCCAGCATTTT | CASSKDRAGNQPQHF
TRBJ2-2 | . | TRBV3-1/TRBV3-2 | . | TGTGCCAGCAGCCAAGTCAGGGGAAACACCGGGGAGCTGTTTTTT | CASSQVRGNTGELFF
TRBJ1-2 | . | TRBV27 | TRBD1 | TGTGCCAGCAGTTTATCGTGGCAGGGGGAAGTTGGCTACACCTTC | CASSLSWQGEVGYTF
TRBJ1-1 | . | TRBV7-3 | . | TGTGCCAGCAGCAAGGACGGAGGATCATGGGACACTGAAGCTTTCTTT | CASSKDGGSWDTEAFF
TRBJ2-1 | . | TRBV28 | TRBD2 | TGTGCCAGCAGCAGGCGGGGGGCCAATGAGCAGTTCTTC | CASSRRGANEQFF
TRBJ2-1 | once | TRBV5-4 | TRBD2 | TGTGCCAGCAGTCTGGGGGGGTCTAGGACCCCTTACAATGAGCAGTTCTTC | CASSLGGSRTPYNEQFF
TRBJ1-1 | . | TRBV24-1 | . | TGTGCCACCAGTGGGGCCAGCAACACTGAAGCTTTCTTT | CATSGASNTEAFF
TRBJ1-2 | . | TRBV19 | . | TGTGCCAGCCAGGGACGCGGGGTGCGTTGGGGTGGCTACACCTTC | CASQGRGVRWGGYTF
TRBJ2-1 | once | TRBV9 | TRBD2 | TGTGCCAGCAGCGTAGTCAGGCTAGCGGAAAACAATGAGCAGTTCTTC | CASSVVRLAENNEQFF
TRBJ2-5 | . | TRBV24-1 | . | TGTGCCACCAGTGACCCGGGGGACGACGTGTGGACCCAGTACTTC | CATSDPGDDVWTQYF